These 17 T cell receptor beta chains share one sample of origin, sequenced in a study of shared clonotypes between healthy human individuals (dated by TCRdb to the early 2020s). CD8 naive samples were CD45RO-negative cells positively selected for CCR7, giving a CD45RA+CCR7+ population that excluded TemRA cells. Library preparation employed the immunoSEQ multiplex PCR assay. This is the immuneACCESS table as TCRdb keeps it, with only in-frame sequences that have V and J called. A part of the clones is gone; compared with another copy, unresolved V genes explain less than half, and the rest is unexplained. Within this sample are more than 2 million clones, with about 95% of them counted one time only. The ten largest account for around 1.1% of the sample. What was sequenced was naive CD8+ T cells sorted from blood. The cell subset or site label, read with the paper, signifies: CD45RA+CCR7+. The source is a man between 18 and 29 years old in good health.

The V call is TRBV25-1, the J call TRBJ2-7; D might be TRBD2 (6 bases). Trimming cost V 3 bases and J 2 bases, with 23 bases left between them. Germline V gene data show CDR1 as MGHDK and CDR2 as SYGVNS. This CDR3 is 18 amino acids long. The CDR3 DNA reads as TGTGCCAGCAGTGACCCAACCGGCGGGGCCAAGAAAACCTACGAGCAGTACTTC. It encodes CASSDPTGGAKKTYEQYF.

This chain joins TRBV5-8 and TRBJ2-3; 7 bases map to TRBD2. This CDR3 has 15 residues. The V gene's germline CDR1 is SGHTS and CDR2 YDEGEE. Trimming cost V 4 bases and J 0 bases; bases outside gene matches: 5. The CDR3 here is CASSPGTTSTDTQYF. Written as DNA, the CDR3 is TGTGCCAGCAGCCCCGGGACTACTAGCACAGATACGCAGTATTTT.

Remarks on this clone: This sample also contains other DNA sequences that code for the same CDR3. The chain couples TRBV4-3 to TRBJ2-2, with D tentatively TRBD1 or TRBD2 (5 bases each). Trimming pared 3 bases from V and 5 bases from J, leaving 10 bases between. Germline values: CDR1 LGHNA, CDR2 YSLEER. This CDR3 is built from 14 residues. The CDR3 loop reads CASSQGVATGELFF. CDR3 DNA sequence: TGCGCCAGCAGCCAGGGGGTCGCAACCGGGGAGCTGTTTTTT.

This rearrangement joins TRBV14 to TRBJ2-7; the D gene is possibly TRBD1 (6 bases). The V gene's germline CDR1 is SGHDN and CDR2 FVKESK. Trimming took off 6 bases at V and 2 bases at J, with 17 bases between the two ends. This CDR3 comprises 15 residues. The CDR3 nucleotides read TGTGCCAGCAGACCAACAGGGACGAGTACCTACGAGCAGTACTTC. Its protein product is CASRPTGTSTYEQYF.

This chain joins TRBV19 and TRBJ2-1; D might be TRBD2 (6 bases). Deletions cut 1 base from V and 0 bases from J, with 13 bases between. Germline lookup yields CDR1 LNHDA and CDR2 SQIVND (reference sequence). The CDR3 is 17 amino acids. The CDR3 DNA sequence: TGTGCCAGTAGTATAGGGGGACGGGGGTACTCCTACAATGAGCAGTTCTTC. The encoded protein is CASSIGGRGYSYNEQFF.

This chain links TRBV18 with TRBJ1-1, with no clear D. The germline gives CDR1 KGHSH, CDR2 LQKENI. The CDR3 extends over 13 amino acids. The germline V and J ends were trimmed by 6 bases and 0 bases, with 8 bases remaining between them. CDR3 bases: TGTGCCAGCTCGCATGCACTGAACACTGAAGCTTTCTTT. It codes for CASSHALNTEAFF.

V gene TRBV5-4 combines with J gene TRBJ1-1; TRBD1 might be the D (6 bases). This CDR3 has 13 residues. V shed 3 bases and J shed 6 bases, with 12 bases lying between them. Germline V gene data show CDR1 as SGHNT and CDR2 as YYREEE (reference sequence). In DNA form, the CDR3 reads TGTGCCAGCAGCTGGAGGGGGGATCCTGAAGCTTTCTTT. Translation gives CASSWRGDPEAFF.

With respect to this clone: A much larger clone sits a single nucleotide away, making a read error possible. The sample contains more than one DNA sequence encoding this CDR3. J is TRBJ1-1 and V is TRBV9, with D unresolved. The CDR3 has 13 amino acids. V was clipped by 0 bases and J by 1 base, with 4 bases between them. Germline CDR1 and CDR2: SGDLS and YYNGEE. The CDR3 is CASSVGANTEAFF. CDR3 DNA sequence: TGTGCCAGCAGCGTAGGCGCGAACACTGAAGCTTTCTTT.

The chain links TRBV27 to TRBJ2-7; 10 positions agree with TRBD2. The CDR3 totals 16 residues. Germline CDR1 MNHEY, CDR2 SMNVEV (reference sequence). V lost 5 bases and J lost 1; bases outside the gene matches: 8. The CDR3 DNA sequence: TGTGCCAGCAGTGTCACCGGGACTAGCGTTTCCTACGAGCAGTACTTC. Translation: CASSVTGTSVSYEQYF.

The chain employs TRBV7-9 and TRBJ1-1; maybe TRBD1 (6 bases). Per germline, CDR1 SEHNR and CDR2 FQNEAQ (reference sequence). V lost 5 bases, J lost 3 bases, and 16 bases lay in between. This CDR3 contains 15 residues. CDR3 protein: CASSVSGAGDTEAFF. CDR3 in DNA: TGTGCCAGCAGCGTCTCAGGGGCGGGGGACACTGAAGCTTTCTTT.

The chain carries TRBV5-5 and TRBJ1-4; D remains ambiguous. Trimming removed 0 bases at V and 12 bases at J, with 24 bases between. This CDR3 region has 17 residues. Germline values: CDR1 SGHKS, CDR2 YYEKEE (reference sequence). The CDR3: CASSLDLFFGGGLELFF. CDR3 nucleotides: TGTGCCAGCAGCTTGGATTTATTCTTCGGAGGAGGTTTGGAACTGTTTTTT. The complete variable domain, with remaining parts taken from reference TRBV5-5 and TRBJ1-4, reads DAGVTQSPTHLIKTRGQQVTLRCSPISGHKSVSWYQQVLGQGPQFIFQYYEKEERGRGNFPDRFSARQFPNYSSELNVNALLLGDSALYLCASSLDLFFGGGLELFFGSGTQLSVL.

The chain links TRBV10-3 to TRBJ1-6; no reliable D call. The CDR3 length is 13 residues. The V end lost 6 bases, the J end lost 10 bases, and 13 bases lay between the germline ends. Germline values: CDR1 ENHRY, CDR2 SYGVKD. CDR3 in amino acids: CAISYGIKSPLHF. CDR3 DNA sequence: TGTGCCATCAGCTACGGGATAAAGTCACCCCTCCACTTT.

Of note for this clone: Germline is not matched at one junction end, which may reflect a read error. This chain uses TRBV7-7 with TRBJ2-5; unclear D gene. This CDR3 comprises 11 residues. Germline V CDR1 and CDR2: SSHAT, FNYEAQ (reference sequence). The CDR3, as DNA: TGTGCTAGCAGCCCTGGCGGGACCCAGTACTTC. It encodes CASSPGGTQYF. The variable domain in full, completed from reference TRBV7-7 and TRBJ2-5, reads GAGVSQSPRYKVTKRGQDVTLRCDPISSHATLYWYQQALGQGPEFLTYFNYEAQPDKSGLPSDRFSAERPEGSISTLTIQRTEQRDSAMYRCASSPGGTQYFGPGTRLLVL.

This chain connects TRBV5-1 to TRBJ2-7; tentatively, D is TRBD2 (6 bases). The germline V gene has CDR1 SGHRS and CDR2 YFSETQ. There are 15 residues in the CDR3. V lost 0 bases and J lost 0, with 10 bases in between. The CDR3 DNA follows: TGCGCCAGCAGCTTGGCGATAGCGGACTCCTACGAGCAGTACTTC. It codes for CASSLAIADSYEQYF.

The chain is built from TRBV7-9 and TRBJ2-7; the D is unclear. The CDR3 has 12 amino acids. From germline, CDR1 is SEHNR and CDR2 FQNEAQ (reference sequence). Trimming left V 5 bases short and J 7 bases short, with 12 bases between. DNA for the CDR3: TGTGCCAGCAGCCCAGGCTCGCGGGAGCAGTACTTC. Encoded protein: CASSPGSREQYF.

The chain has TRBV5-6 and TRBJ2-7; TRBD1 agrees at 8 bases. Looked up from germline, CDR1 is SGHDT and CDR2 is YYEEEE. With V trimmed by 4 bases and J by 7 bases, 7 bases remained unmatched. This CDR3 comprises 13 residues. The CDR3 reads CASSLGQAREQYF. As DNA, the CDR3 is TGTGCCAGCAGCCTGGGACAGGCTCGGGAGCAGTACTTC. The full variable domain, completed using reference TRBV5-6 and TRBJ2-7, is DAGVTQSPTHLIKTRGQQVTLRCSPKSGHDTVSWYQQALGQGPQFIFQYYEEEERQRGNFPDRFSGHQFPNYSSELNVNALLLGDSALYLCASSLGQAREQYFGPGTRLTVT.

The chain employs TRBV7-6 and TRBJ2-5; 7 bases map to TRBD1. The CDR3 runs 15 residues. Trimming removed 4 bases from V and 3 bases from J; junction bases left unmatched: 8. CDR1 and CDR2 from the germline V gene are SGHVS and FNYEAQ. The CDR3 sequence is CASSSLTGTEETQYF. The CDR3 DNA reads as TGTGCCAGCAGCTCCCTGACAGGGACGGAAGAGACCCAGTACTTC.